This paragraph covers one T cell receptor beta chain sequence. Its antigen is still unknown. The CDR3 spans 13 residues. Germline CDR1 and CDR2: MNHEY and SMNVEV (reference sequence). Trimming took 6 bases from V and 3 from J, leaving 11 bases between them. The data derive from a study of graft-versus-host responses after intestinal transplantation. Clones were sequenced by immunoSEQ multiplex PCR, and TCRdb holds only the in-frame ones, with some missing. The data show tens of thousands of clones, with about 95% seen just once and about 0.23% held by the top ten. The receptor's source is a human donor who was the organ donor for an intestinal transplant. Here the sequenced sample was unstimulated CD8+ T cells sorted from spleen or lymph node cells, taken before transplant. This sequence joins TRBV27 and TRBJ1-2; D not certain. As DNA, the CDR3 is TGTGCCAGCAGCTTACAGAGCCACTATGGCTACACCTTC. It codes for CASSLQSHYGYTF.